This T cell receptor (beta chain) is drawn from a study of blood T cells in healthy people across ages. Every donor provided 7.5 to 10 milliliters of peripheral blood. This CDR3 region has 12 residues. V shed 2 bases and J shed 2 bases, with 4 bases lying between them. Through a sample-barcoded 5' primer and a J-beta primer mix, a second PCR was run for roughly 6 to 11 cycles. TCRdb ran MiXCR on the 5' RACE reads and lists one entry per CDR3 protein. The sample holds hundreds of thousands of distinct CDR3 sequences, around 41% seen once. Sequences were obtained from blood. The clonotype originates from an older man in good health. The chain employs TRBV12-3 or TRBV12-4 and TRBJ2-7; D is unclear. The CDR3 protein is CASSLKAYEQYF. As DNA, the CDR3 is TGTGCCAGCAGTTTAAAGGCCTACGAGCAGTACTTC.